Listed below are T cell receptor beta chains from one sample, sequenced in a study of T cell responses to AZD1222 COVID-19 vaccine. Assay: immunoSEQ multiplex PCR; the TCRdb copy retains only in-frame clones and omits some. The top ten hold 4.1% of the sample, which has 140,000 to 150,000 clones, 80% to 85% seen once. This specimen was peripheral blood, taken on day 0 of MenACWY control vaccination. The receptors were sampled from an adult in good health. Each CDR3 is given without its conserved first and last residue. Not every row has a clone size; where given, it reads once, few, many or a size class.

CDR3aa	len	v_gene	abundance	j_gene
SVSPRGTYEQY	11	TRBV29-1	.	TRBJ2-7
ASSGMSSSSTDTQY	14	TRBV4-2	.	TRBJ2-3
ASSRGQGRDTQY	12	TRBV7-9	.	TRBJ2-3
ASSSLAEQF	9	TRBV3-1/TRBV3-2	once	TRBJ2-1
ASSLVHEDSNTEAF	14	TRBV5-1	.	TRBJ1-1
AWSVGGSSYNEQF	13	TRBV30	.	TRBJ2-1
ASSVELAGGTDTQY	14	TRBV9	.	TRBJ2-3
ASSLPRRYTEAF	12	TRBV7-2	.	TRBJ1-1
ASTTPGRNYGYT	12	TRBV9	.	TRBJ1-2
ASSPRGQGNSPLH	13	TRBV19	.	TRBJ1-6
ASSQGSGGLTEAF	13	TRBV4-1	.	TRBJ1-1
ASSRTGTANRNTEAF	15	TRBV7-2	.	TRBJ1-1
ASREINEKLF	10	TRBV28	.	TRBJ1-4
ASSVGLRDSGNYGYT	15	TRBV9	.	TRBJ1-2
ASSVARGQNYGYT	13	TRBV9	.	TRBJ1-2
ASRLHPANSPDRSQPQH	17	TRBV12-2	.	TRBJ1-5
ATSGSQPQH	9	TRBV24-1	.	TRBJ1-5
ASSFGGFRPQH	11	TRBV19	.	TRBJ1-5
ASSPRGLAGVSTDTQY	16	TRBV7-2	few	TRBJ2-3
ATSGGGTDTQY	11	TRBV10-3	once	TRBJ2-3
ASSEGPRRGYT	11	TRBV6-1	.	TRBJ1-2
ASSKGQGTRYTEAF	14	TRBV7-3	.	TRBJ1-1
ASSAHAGASGNTIY	14	TRBV9	.	TRBJ1-3
ASSLRAGNSPLH	12	TRBV21-1	.	TRBJ1-6
ASSLAREGNTIY	12	TRBV7-9	.	TRBJ1-3
ATSDFSQGLF	10	TRBV24-1	once	TRBJ2-1
ASSVSGDGANVLT	13	TRBV9	.	TRBJ2-6